A selection of T cell receptor beta chains follows, all from one sample in a study of beta chain features in type 1 diabetes. Sequencing was performed with immunoSEQ multiplex PCR; in TCRdb, only in-frame clones are kept and a portion is missing. Seen here are 50,000 or so clones, under 50% observed once, and the top ten hold less than 1.5%. Sequenced material: Tregs from blood. The receptor source for this set is a young man with type 1 diabetes. Each CDR3 is given with its conserved first and last residue. Each record gives: V gene, CDR3 protein.

v_call: TRBV28
cdr3_aa: CASYLSQAGAEAFF

v_call: TRBV6-6
cdr3_aa: CASRKQGRAPEAFF

v_call: TRBV10-3
cdr3_aa: CAIRGLAQTHEQFF

v_call: TRBV27
cdr3_aa: CASSLSYTDTQYF

v_call: TRBV20-1
cdr3_aa: CSPRGTDTQYF

v_call: TRBV25-1
cdr3_aa: CASSGVAGADTQYF

v_call: TRBV7-9
cdr3_aa: CASSQRQALEAFF

v_call: TRBV27
cdr3_aa: CASSFGTGMGSETQYF

v_call: TRBV15
cdr3_aa: CATSHSGGIEETQYF

v_call: TRBV30
cdr3_aa: CAWSVGGGTDTQYF

v_call: TRBV29-1
cdr3_aa: CSVVPDTNTEAFF

v_call: TRBV27
cdr3_aa: CASRETGRDEKLFF

v_call: TRBV29-1
cdr3_aa: CSVVGGGLAGYTF

v_call: TRBV6-5
cdr3_aa: CASSYQMNQPQHF

v_call: TRBV7-2
cdr3_aa: CASSFSAAGGGYEQYF

v_call: TRBV5-1
cdr3_aa: CASSWGGQDYGYTF

v_call: TRBV11-2
cdr3_aa: CASSSTTEREGRSYEQYF

v_call: TRBV4-1
cdr3_aa: CASSQERTPSYEQYF

v_call: TRBV5-1
cdr3_aa: CASSWRMGQGLADTQYF

v_call: TRBV28
cdr3_aa: CASSPNTGQGTTGELFF

v_call: TRBV7-6
cdr3_aa: CASSFSDFQPQHF

v_call: TRBV28
cdr3_aa: CASSLGNRATEAFF

v_call: TRBV10-3
cdr3_aa: CAISESGGLQETQYF

v_call: TRBV28
cdr3_aa: CASRPGLEKLFF

v_call: TRBV29-1
cdr3_aa: CSVSPGTLNTGELFF

v_call: TRBV5-1
cdr3_aa: CASSSQGAAKNIQYF

v_call: TRBV6-6
cdr3_aa: CASSYLLAGGNEQFF

v_call: TRBV9
cdr3_aa: CASSAFGAGVADTQYF

v_call: TRBV7-2
cdr3_aa: CASSFGQSTDTQYF

v_call: TRBV7-9
cdr3_aa: CASSQELAGRETQYF

v_call: TRBV5-4
cdr3_aa: CASSLSGANEKLFF

v_call: TRBV4-3
cdr3_aa: CASSQEGGYEQYF

v_call: TRBV5-1
cdr3_aa: CASSNRGGTSGSTDTQYF

v_call: TRBV19
cdr3_aa: CASSVGGTSGFYEQYF

v_call: TRBV6-6
cdr3_aa: CASAQGYNQPQHF